The 26 T cell receptor beta chains given below trace back to one sample, sequenced in a study of shared clonotypes between healthy human individuals. Using immunoSEQ multiplex PCR, the repertoire was profiled, and TCRdb retains in-frame clones only, with some absent. The sample lists 2 million to 2.5 million clones; nearly 97% were seen once. Sequencing used naive CD4+ T cells sorted from blood. Subset denoted: CD45RA+ positively selected. These receptors were obtained from a man younger than 30 in good health.

V is TRBV28 and J is TRBJ2-3; D may correspond to TRBD1 or TRBD2 (7 bases each). This CDR3 has 17 amino acids. V gave up 4 bases and J gave up 3 bases, with 20 bases separating them. In germline, CDR1 is MDHEN, CDR2 SYDVKM. The CDR3, as DNA: TGTGCCAGCAGTTACCTATTGACAGGGAGGGAGACAGATACGCAGTATTTT. Protein: CASSYLLTGRETDTQYF. The complete variable domain, with remaining parts taken from reference TRBV28 and TRBJ2-3, reads DVKVTQSSRYLVKRTGEKVFLECVQDMDHENMFWYRQDPGLGLRLIYFSYDVKMKEKGDIPEGYSVSREKKERFSLILESASTNQTSMYLCASSYLLTGRETDTQYFGPGTRLTVL.

The chain uses TRBV30 and TRBJ1-6; unclear D gene. V was shortened by 5 bases and J by 9 bases, with 14 bases between the two germline ends. Germline CDR1 GTSNPN, CDR2 SVGIG (reference sequence). This CDR3 comprises 13 residues. The CDR3 nucleotides read TGTGCCTGGGTCGACCGCCCCCCTTCACCCCTCCACTTT. Its translation: CAWVDRPPSPLHF.

Notes on this clone: This sample includes further DNA sequences coding for the same CDR3. The rearrangement links TRBV6-5 to TRBJ2-7; TRBD1 is a possible D gene (5 bases). V dropped 3 bases and J dropped 1 base, with 10 bases sitting between them. The CDR3 length is 14 residues. Per the germline V gene, CDR1 is MNHEY and CDR2 is SVGAGI. The CDR3 here is CASSYSGQSYEQYF. CDR3 sequence (DNA): TGTGCCAGCAGTTATTCCGGACAATCCTACGAGCAGTACTTC.

The CDR3 nucleotides read TGCGCCAGCAGTGATTCCGGGACAGGGGTCGAGACCCAGTACTTC. Translated, it gives CASSDSGTGVETQYF. The chain links TRBV10-2 to TRBJ2-5; 10 bases align to TRBD1. Germline V CDR1 and CDR2: WSHSY, SAAADI. This CDR3 region has 15 residues. V was clipped by 3 bases and J by 5 bases; unmatched bases: 6.

The chain joins TRBV6-1 to TRBJ2-1, with TRBD2 identical over 11 bases. The CDR3 has 15 residues. The V and J ends lost 6 bases and 3 bases, in that order; junction bases with no gene match: 4. The germline CDR1 and CDR2 sequences are MNHNS and SASEGT. The CDR3 DNA sequence: TGTGCCAGCAGCGAAACTAGCGGGAGCTACAATGAGCAGTTCTTC. It is translated as CASSETSGSYNEQFF.

The DNA for the CDR3 is TGTGCCAGCAGTGAGGACCTAGCGGGGCAGTACTTC. As protein: CASSEDLAGQYF. The chain links TRBV2 to TRBJ2-7, with 8 bases that match TRBD2. The CDR3 is made up of 12 amino acids. CDR1 is SNHLY and CDR2 is FYNNEI in the germline V gene. Trimming at V came to 3 bases and at J to 9 bases, leaving 4 bases not matched to a gene. Full variable domain (remainder filled in from reference TRBV2 and TRBJ2-7): EPEVTQTPSHQVTQMGQEVILRCVPISNHLYFYWYRQILGQKVEFLVSFYNNEISEKSEIFDDQFSVERPDGSNFTLKIRSTKLEDSAMYFCASSEDLAGQYFGPGTRLTVT.

This clone came up once. The chain uses TRBV5-4 and TRBJ2-7; 8 bases line up with TRBD1. Per germline, CDR1 SGHNT and CDR2 YYREEE (reference sequence). V was clipped by 5 bases and J by 6 bases; unmatched bases: 10. The CDR3 totals 14 residues. In nucleotides, the CDR3 is TGTGCCAGCAGTCAAGGGACAGGAGGAGGCGAGCAGTACTTC. This translates into CASSQGTGGGEQYF.

The CDR3 region is CASTPGGGGYEQYF. The CDR3 DNA reads TGTGCCAGCACTCCAGGGGGGGGTGGATACGAGCAGTACTTC. The V call is TRBV6-5, the J call TRBJ2-7; D is tentatively TRBD1 or TRBD2 (7 bases each). This CDR3 contains 14 residues. Looked up from germline, CDR1 is MNHEY and CDR2 is SVGAGI. Trimming removed 7 bases from V and 4 bases from J, with 17 bases in between.

The gene calls are TRBV9 and TRBJ2-1, with D tentatively TRBD2 (6 bases). Germline assignment: CDR1 SGDLS and CDR2 YYNGEE. CDR3 length equals 16 residues. Trimming took off 1 base at V and 6 bases at J, with 17 bases between the two ends. The CDR3 nucleotides read TGTGCCAGCAGCGTACATGATGTACAGGAGGGCAATGAGCAGTTCTTC. It encodes CASSVHDVQEGNEQFF.

This clone appeared a single time. This chain joins TRBV2 and TRBJ2-7, with 13 positions matching TRBD2. With V trimmed by 6 bases and J by 2 bases, 7 bases remained unmatched. This CDR3 spans 16 amino acids. Germline CDR1 SNHLY, CDR2 FYNNEI. CDR3: CASRQGLAGITYEQYF. As DNA, the CDR3 is TGTGCCAGCAGACAGGGACTAGCGGGAATAACCTACGAGCAGTACTTC.

This clone is a singleton in its sample. V is TRBV28 and J is TRBJ1-1; a weak D match, TRBD1 (5 bases). Trimming stripped 8 bases from V and 2 bases from J, with 12 bases between. CDR3 length equals 13 residues. The germline gives CDR1 MDHEN, CDR2 SYDVKM. The CDR3: CASRRVVNTEAFF. CDR3 in DNA: TGTGCCAGCCGCAGGGTCGTCAACACTGAAGCTTTCTTT.

CDR3 region: CASSEPPPSDEKLFF. CDR3 DNA sequence: TGTGCCAGCAGTGAACCCCCACCATCGGATGAAAAACTGTTTTTT. This chain uses TRBV6-1 with TRBJ1-4; no clear D gene. Between the trimmed V and J ends, which lost 2 bases and 6 bases, there was a span of 13 bases. Germline lookup yields CDR1 MNHNS and CDR2 SASEGT. The CDR3 runs to 15 residues.

The chain carries TRBV7-2 and TRBJ2-7; TRBD1 agrees at 7 bases. This CDR3 comprises 13 residues. Per the germline V gene, CDR1 is SGHTA and CDR2 is FQGNSA. Trimming removed 6 bases from V and 6 bases from J; junction bases left unmatched: 8. This CDR3 is CASRKTGVGEQYF. The CDR3 DNA reads as TGTGCCAGCAGGAAAACAGGGGTCGGCGAGCAGTACTTC.

V is TRBV11-3 and J is TRBJ2-7, with no clear D. Trimming cost V 5 bases and J 1 base, with 9 bases left between them. The CDR3 consists of 13 residues. Germline V gene sequence: CDR1 SGHNT, CDR2 YENEEA. In DNA form, the CDR3 reads TGTGCCAGCAGCGGAAGGGAATCCTACGAGCAGTACTTC. As protein: CASSGRESYEQYF. The whole variable domain, remainder taken from reference TRBV11-3 and TRBJ2-7, is EAGVVQSPRYKIIEKKQPVAFWCNPISGHNTLYWYLQNLGQGPELLIRYENEEAVDDSQLPKDRFSAERLKGVDSTLKIQPAELGDSAVYLCASSGRESYEQYFGPGTRLTVT.

The genes are TRBV18 and TRBJ1-3, with D tentatively TRBD1 (5 bases). This CDR3 is built from 16 residues. The V end was cut by 5 bases, the J end by 1 base, with 15 bases between. Germline V gene lookup returns CDR1 KGHSH and CDR2 LQKENI. In DNA form, the CDR3 reads TGTGCCAGCTCAGAGTACAGGCCTTATTCTGGAAACACCATATATTTT. This codes for CASSEYRPYSGNTIYF.

This clone was detected once. The J gene is TRBJ2-7, the V gene TRBV6-1, with a weak D call TRBD1 (6 bases). V dropped 5 bases and J dropped 2 bases, with 16 bases sitting between them. Germline assignment: CDR1 MNHNS and CDR2 SASEGT. The CDR3 has 15 amino acids. Written as DNA, the CDR3 is TGTGCCAGCAGTTCGTACACAGGGTATCCCTACGAGCAGTACTTC. This encodes CASSSYTGYPYEQYF.

This chain links TRBV2 with TRBJ2-2, with D possibly TRBD2 on 5 matching bases. Germline CDR1 SNHLY, CDR2 FYNNEI. Trimming cost V 2 bases and J 1 base, with 8 bases left between them. The CDR3 runs to 15 residues. The CDR3: CASSELALNTGELFF. As DNA, the CDR3 is TGTGCCAGCAGTGAATTAGCGCTGAACACCGGGGAGCTGTTTTTT.

Concerning this clone: Other DNA sequences from this sample encode an identical CDR3 as well. CDR3 amino acids: CASSSGQGNSPLHF. The CDR3 DNA is TGCGCCAGCAGCTCGGGACAGGGAAATTCACCCCTCCACTTT. The chain is built from TRBV5-1 and TRBJ1-6; 9 bases match TRBD1. CDR3 length equals 14 residues. In germline, CDR1 is SGHRS, CDR2 YFSETQ. V lost 3 bases to trimming and J lost 7 bases; unmatched junction nucleotides: 2.

The chain carries TRBV5-1 and TRBJ2-7; D ambiguous. The CDR3 has 14 amino acids. CDR1 and CDR2 (germline): SGHRS, YFSETQ. V was trimmed by 0 bases and J by 5 bases, leaving 12 bases between them. CDR3 sequence: CASSLEAGVNEQYF. The CDR3 DNA sequence: TGCGCCAGCAGCTTGGAAGCAGGTGTCAACGAGCAGTACTTC.

This chain connects TRBV4-3 to TRBJ1-1, with a tentative D call TRBD1 (6 bases). Trimming shortened V by 3 bases and J by 4 bases, and 12 bases separated the two germline ends. Germline V gives CDR1 LGHNA, CDR2 YSLEER. This CDR3 has 14 amino acids. In DNA form, the CDR3 reads TGCGCCAGCAGCCAGAGCCTGGACAGCACTGAAGCTTTCTTT. As protein: CASSQSLDSTEAFF.

Concerning this clone: The same CDR3 arises from other DNA sequences in this sample as well. The chain employs TRBV28 and TRBJ2-7, with unresolved D. This CDR3 contains 10 residues. Trimming removed 2 bases at V and 6 bases at J, with 2 bases between. Germline V lookup: CDR1 MDHEN, CDR2 SYDVKM. Here the CDR3 reads CASSLGEQYF. The CDR3 region has the DNA TGTGCCAGCAGTTTAGGCGAGCAGTACTTC.

This sequence joins TRBV5-1 and TRBJ1-1; D call uncertain. V shed 0 bases and J shed 2 bases, with 11 bases lying between them. The CDR3 length is 15 residues. Per germline, CDR1 SGHRS and CDR2 YFSETQ. The CDR3 loop is CASSLGGNINTEAFF. CDR3 nucleotides: TGCGCCAGCAGCTTGGGCGGAAACATCAACACTGAAGCTTTCTTT.

The V gene is TRBV5-5, the J gene TRBJ2-1; D is undetermined. The length of the CDR3 is 14 residues. V lost 0 bases and J lost 4, with 8 bases in between. The germline CDR1 and CDR2 sequences are SGHKS and YYEKEE (reference sequence). CDR3 in DNA: TGTGCCAGCAGCTTGGGGGAATTGTACAATGAGCAGTTCTTC. Protein sequence: CASSLGELYNEQFF.

This chain uses TRBV5-1 with TRBJ2-1; 11 bases fit TRBD2. Germline trimming cut 4 bases from V and 8 bases from J; bases unmatched to any gene: 8. CDR1 and CDR2 (germline): SGHRS, YFSETQ. This CDR3 is built from 15 residues. CDR3 nucleotides: TGCGCCAGCAGCCCTAGCGGGGGGCCAGGGGATGAGCAGTTCTTC. This codes for CASSPSGGPGDEQFF.

Points on this clone: The sample holds other DNA sequences that translate to the same CDR3. The rearrangement joins TRBV7-6 to TRBJ2-5, with 11 bases fitting TRBD2. The V segment lost 3 bases and the J segment 2 bases; nucleotides outside the gene matches: 2. CDR1 SGHVS and CDR2 FNYEAQ come from the germline V gene. This CDR3 has 15 amino acids. The CDR3: CASSFLAGGQETQYF. The CDR3, as DNA: TGTGCCAGCAGCTTCCTAGCGGGGGGACAAGAGACCCAGTACTTC.

V usage is TRBV10-3 and J usage is TRBJ1-1; 7 positions match TRBD1. Germline assignment: CDR1 ENHRY and CDR2 SYGVKD. The trim removed 4 bases at V and 5 bases at J, leaving 13 bases unmatched. The CDR3 is made up of 16 amino acids. CDR3 sequence: CAISGSGQVTGTEAFF. The CDR3 DNA reads as TGTGCCATCAGTGGATCAGGACAGGTTACAGGTACTGAAGCTTTCTTT.